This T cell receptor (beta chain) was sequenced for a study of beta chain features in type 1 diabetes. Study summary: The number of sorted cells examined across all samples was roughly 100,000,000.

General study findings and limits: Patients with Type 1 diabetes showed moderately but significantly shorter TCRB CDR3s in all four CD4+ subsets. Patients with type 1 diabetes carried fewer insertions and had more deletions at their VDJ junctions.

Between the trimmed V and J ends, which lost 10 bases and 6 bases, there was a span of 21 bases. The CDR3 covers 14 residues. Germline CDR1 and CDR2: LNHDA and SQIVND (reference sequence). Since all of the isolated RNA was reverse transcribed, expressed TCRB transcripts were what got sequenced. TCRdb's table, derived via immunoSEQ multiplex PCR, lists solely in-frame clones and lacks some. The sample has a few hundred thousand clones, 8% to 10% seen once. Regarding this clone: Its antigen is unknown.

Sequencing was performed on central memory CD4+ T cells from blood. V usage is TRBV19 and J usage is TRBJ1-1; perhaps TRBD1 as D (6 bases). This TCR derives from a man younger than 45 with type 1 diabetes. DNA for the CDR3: TGTGCCACCGAGGTAACAGGGTTCGGTTCTGAAGCTTTCTTT. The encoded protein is CATEVTGFGSEAFF.